This T cell receptor beta chain stems from a study of T cells expressing NK-cell markers. Study overall: From sorted CD3+CD56+NKG2C+, CD3+CD56+NKG2C- and CD3+CD56-NKG2C+ T cells came the TCR beta repertoires. Study outcomes and limitations: Leadership of the CD3+CD56-NKG2C+ fraction also belonged to these clonotypes in a handful of donors.

Worth noting for this clonotype: What it binds is not known.

One entry per CDR3 protein, without DNA, is what TCRdb gives after re-calling the 5' RACE reads. Listed are 400,000 to 500,000 distinct CDR3 sequences; 7.3% falls within the top ten. This CDR3 spans 11 amino acids. This sequence joins TRBV12-3 or TRBV12-4 and TRBJ2-1. The sequence was obtained from a woman aged 18-70 years in good health. Sequenced sample: blood T cells: a sorted CD56 or NKG2C T cell subset, CD4+ or CD8+ T cells, or bulk PBMC T cells (not recorded which). Here the CDR3 reads CASTEANEQFF.